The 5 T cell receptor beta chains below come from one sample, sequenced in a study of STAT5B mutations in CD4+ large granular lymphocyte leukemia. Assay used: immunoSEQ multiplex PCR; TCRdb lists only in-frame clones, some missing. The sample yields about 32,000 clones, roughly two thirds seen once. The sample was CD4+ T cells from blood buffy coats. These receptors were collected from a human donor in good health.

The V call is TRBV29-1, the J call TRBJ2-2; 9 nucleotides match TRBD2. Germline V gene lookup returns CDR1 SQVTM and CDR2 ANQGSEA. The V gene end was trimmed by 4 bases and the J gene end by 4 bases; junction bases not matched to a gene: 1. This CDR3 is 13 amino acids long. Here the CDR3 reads CSVVRGGTGELFF. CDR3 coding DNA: TGCAGCGTTGTGCGGGGGGGCACCGGGGAGCTGTTTTTT.

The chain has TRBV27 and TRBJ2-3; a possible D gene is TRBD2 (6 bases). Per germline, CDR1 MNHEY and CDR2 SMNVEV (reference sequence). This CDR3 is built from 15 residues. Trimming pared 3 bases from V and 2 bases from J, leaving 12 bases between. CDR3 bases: TGTGCCAGCAGTTTTGGAGTAGCGGCCACAGATACGCAGTATTTT. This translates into CASSFGVAATDTQYF.

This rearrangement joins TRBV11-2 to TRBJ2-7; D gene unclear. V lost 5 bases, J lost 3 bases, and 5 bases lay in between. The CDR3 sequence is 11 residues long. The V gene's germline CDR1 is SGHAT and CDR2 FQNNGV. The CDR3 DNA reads TGTGCCAGCAGCCAGATCTACGAGCAGTACTTC. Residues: CASSQIYEQYF. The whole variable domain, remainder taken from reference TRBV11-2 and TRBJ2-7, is EAGVAQSPRYKIIEKRQSVAFWCNPISGHATLYWYQQILGQGPKLLIQFQNNGVVDDSQLPKDRFSAERLKGVDSTLKIQPAKLEDSAVYLCASSQIYEQYFGPGTRLTVT.

CDR3 loop: CASSPSKASSNQPQHF. In nucleotides, the CDR3 is TGTGCCAGCAGTCCCTCAAAGGCGAGTAGCAATCAGCCCCAGCATTTT. The V and J genes are TRBV2 and TRBJ1-5; no definite D call. This CDR3 comprises 16 residues. Trimming stripped 5 bases from V and 0 bases from J, with 14 bases between. CDR1 is SNHLY, CDR2 FYNNEI, per germline.

CDR3 sequence (DNA): TGTGCCAGTAGCCGGTTACCGGACAGCAAGCAGTATTTT. Its translation: CASSRLPDSKQYF. The gene calls are TRBV19 and TRBJ2-3, with D possibly matching TRBD1 (6 bases). Germline-derived CDR1 and CDR2 are LNHDA and SQIVND (reference sequence). V was cut by 6 bases and J by 11 bases, with 18 bases left in between. There are 13 residues in the CDR3.